Presented here are 14 T cell receptor beta chains from one specimen sequenced in a study of Tregs in tolerant kidney transplant recipients. The method was immunoSEQ multiplex PCR; TCRdb's version includes in-frame clones alone and lacks a portion of them. The table lists about 48,000 clones. The sample consisted of CD4+ T cells from blood, taken before the transplant. These receptors were taken from a human donor who received a combined kidney and bone marrow transplant.

With respect to this clone: The sequenced fragment ends 3 residues before the CDR3 boundary, so the rest is inferred from the germline J gene. In the same sample, other DNA sequences code for this CDR3. This chain uses TRBV19 with TRBJ1-5, with D tentatively TRBD1 (6 bases). The CDR3 is 13 residues long. Trimming removed 8 bases from V and 6 bases from J, with 14 bases in between. Germline CDR1 reads LNHDA; CDR2 reads SQIVND (reference sequence). CDR3 protein: CASSPGVGQPQHF. Partial CDR3 DNA: TGTGCCAGTTCCCCAGGGGTCGGTCAGCCC.

On this clone: The DNA ends 3 residues before the CDR3 does, and the rest of the CDR3 is filled in from the germline J gene. The chain has TRBV19 and TRBJ2-1, with 7 bases lining up with TRBD2. Trimming at V came to 3 bases and at J to 5 bases, leaving 4 bases not matched to a gene. Germline CDR1 and CDR2: LNHDA and SQIVND (reference sequence). The CDR3 spans 14 residues. The CDR3 protein is CASSIVLANNEQFF. The CDR3 DNA, read in part, is TGTGCCAGTAGTATCGTACTAGCGAACAATGAG.

Note on this clone: The read ends 3 residues early relative to the CDR3; the germline J gene fills the gap. The chain has TRBV5-1 and TRBJ2-7; TRBD2 matches at 11 bases. The germline V gene has CDR1 SGHRS and CDR2 YFSETQ. CDR3 length: 15 amino acids. V dropped 0 bases and J dropped 5; count of bases not matched to a gene: 4. This chain's CDR3 is CASSLGLAGFNEQYF. CDR3 DNA, as far as it was read: TGCGCCAGCAGCTTGGGACTAGCGGGATTCAACGAG.

Concerning this clone itself: The CDR3 goes on 3 residues after the read ends, and that part is filled in from the germline J gene. This chain connects TRBV19 to TRBJ2-3; no clear D gene. This CDR3 is 13 amino acids long. V lost 7 bases to trimming and J lost 8 bases, with 16 bases between them. Germline V lookup: CDR1 LNHDA, CDR2 SQIVND (reference sequence). CDR3 loop: CASNPSVGGTQYF. CDR3 bases read: TGTGCCAGTAACCCCTCGGTTGGTGGTACG. The complete variable domain, with remaining parts taken from reference TRBV19 and TRBJ2-3, reads DGGITQSPKYLFRKEGQNVTLSCEQNLNHDAMYWYRQDPGQGLRLIYYSQIVNDFQKGDIAEGYSVSREKKESFPLTVTSAQKNPTAFYLCASNPSVGGTQYFGPGTRLTVL.

For this clone: With the read ending 3 residues before the CDR3 end, the germline J gene is used to fill in that end. The chain joins TRBV7-9 to TRBJ2-3, with 7 positions matching TRBD2. Germline CDR1 is SEHNR and CDR2 is FQNEAQ (reference sequence). J was trimmed by 4 bases and V by 5 bases; bases with no gene match: 9. This CDR3 comprises 15 residues. The sequenced part of the CDR3 DNA is TGTGCCAGCAGCCCCTTGACTAGCTTGGCAGATACG. This translates into CASSPLTSLADT. The full-length CDR3 reads as CASSPLTSLADTQYF.

In regard to this clone: The read halts 3 residues ahead of the CDR3 end, with the missing end drawn from the germline J gene. The chain uses TRBV11-2 and TRBJ2-1, with TRBD2 as a possible D gene (6 bases). CDR3 length: 14 amino acids. Germline V gives CDR1 SGHAT, CDR2 FQNNGV. V shed 2 bases and J shed 2 bases, with 7 bases lying between them. The part of the CDR3 DNA that was read is TGTGCCAGCAGCTTAAGCGGGCCCTACAATGAG. This encodes CASSLSGPYNE. The CDR3 as a whole reads CASSLSGPYNEQFF.

With regard to this clone: The read gets to within 3 residues of the CDR3 end, and the germline J gene fills in the rest. The chain combines TRBV13 with TRBJ2-2; 10 positions agree with TRBD2. The CDR3 extends over 17 amino acids. Germline CDR1 and CDR2: PRHDT and FYEKMQ (reference sequence). Trimming cost V 2 bases and J 7 bases; bases outside gene matches: 10. The part of the CDR3 DNA that was read is TGTGCCAGCAGCTTACGGTCTAGCGGGAGATATGTCGGGGAG. It yields the protein CASSLRSSGRYVGE. From start to end, the CDR3 is CASSLRSSGRYVGELFF.

Note on this clone: Read coverage stops 3 residues before the CDR3 terminus; the germline J gene supplies the remainder. The chain couples TRBV7-3 to TRBJ1-1; 8 bases agree with TRBD1. CDR3 length: 16 amino acids. Germline trimming cut 5 bases from V and 2 bases from J; bases unmatched to any gene: 10. Germline V gene sequence: CDR1 SGHTA, CDR2 FQGTGA. The CDR3 DNA, read in part, is TGTGCCAGCAGCCGCACACGACAGGGGAGCAACACTGAA. It is translated as CASSRTRQGSNTE. The entire CDR3 reads CASSRTRQGSNTEAFF.

Partial CDR3 DNA: TGTGCCAGCAGTGAAGAGGGGAGGGGAAACATT. It encodes CASSEEGRGNI. The whole CDR3 reads CASSEEGRGNIQYF. This chain links TRBV6-1 with TRBJ2-4; TRBD2 matches at 7 bases. The read terminates 3 residues before the CDR3 end, so the remaining end is supplied by the germline J gene. Losses at the gene ends were 1 base for V and 6 bases for J; bases not matched to a gene: 3. This CDR3 comprises 14 residues. Germline lookup yields CDR1 MNHNS and CDR2 SASEGT.

Regarding this clone: Sequencing ends 3 residues short of the CDR3 end; the germline J gene provides the rest. V gene TRBV5-1 combines with J gene TRBJ2-2; D may be TRBD2 (6 bases). This CDR3 region has 13 residues. From germline, CDR1 is SGHRS and CDR2 YFSETQ. Between the trimmed V and J ends, which lost 5 bases and 3 bases, there was a span of 8 bases. This CDR3 is CASSASDTGELFF. The CDR3 DNA, read in part, is TGCGCCAGCAGTGCTAGCGACACCGGGGAG.

Comment on this clone: Read sequence stops 3 residues before the CDR3 end, and the germline J gene provides the missing end. The gene calls are TRBV18 and TRBJ2-2, with no clear D. Deletions cut 2 bases from V and 10 bases from J, with 17 bases between. CDR3 size: 15 residues. Germline V gene sequence: CDR1 KGHSH, CDR2 LQKENI. The CDR3 region is CASSPGSLGSVELFF. Partial CDR3 DNA: TGTGCCAGCTCACCAGGTTCTCTGGGCTCGGTGGAG.

A note on this clone: The sequenced fragment ends 3 residues before the CDR3 boundary, so the rest is inferred from the germline J gene. This chain joins TRBV7-8 and TRBJ1-1; 7 bases map to TRBD1. With V trimmed by 5 bases and J by 0 bases, 6 bases remained unmatched. CDR1 and CDR2 (germline): SGHVS, FQNEAQ. CDR3 length: 15 residues. The DNA read from the CDR3 is TGTGCCAGCAGCCCCAACGACAGGGTGAACACTGAA. Its translation: CASSPNDRVNTE. The entire CDR3 protein reads CASSPNDRVNTEAFF.

The CDR3 region is CASSGSLDEKLFF. The covered CDR3 bases are TGTGCCAGCAGTGGTTCTCTCGATGAAAAA. The chain employs TRBV2 and TRBJ1-4, with no clear D. The read finishes 3 residues shy of the CDR3 end, and the germline J gene is used to complete it. This CDR3 spans 13 amino acids. V shed 4 bases and J shed 6 bases, with 9 bases lying between them. Germline assignment: CDR1 SNHLY and CDR2 FYNNEI.

Remarks on this clone: The read ends 3 residues early relative to the CDR3; the germline J gene fills the gap. The V gene is TRBV2, the J gene TRBJ2-2; unclear D gene. V lost 4 bases and J 7 bases, leaving 13 bases between the germline ends. This CDR3 has 14 amino acids. The germline V gene has CDR1 SNHLY and CDR2 FYNNEI. The CDR3 here is CASSGRIFGGELFF. The CDR3 bases that were read are TGTGCCAGCAGTGGGCGGATCTTCGGCGGGGAG.